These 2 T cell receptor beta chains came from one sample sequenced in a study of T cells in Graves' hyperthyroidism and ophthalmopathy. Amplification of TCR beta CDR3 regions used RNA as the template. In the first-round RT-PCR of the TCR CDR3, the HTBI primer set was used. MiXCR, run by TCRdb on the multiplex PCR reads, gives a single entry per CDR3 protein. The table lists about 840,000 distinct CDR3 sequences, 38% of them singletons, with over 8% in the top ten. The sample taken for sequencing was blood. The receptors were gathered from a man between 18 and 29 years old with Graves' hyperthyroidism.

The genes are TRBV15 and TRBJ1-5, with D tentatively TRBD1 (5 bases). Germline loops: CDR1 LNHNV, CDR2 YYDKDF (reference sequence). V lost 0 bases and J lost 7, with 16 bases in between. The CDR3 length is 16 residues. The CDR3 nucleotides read TGTGCCACCAGCAGAGAGTACGGGGCAGGGATCCAGCCCCAGCATTTT. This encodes CATSREYGAGIQPQHF. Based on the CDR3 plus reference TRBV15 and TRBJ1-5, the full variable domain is DAMVIQNPRYQVTQFGKPVTLSCSQTLNHNVMYWYQQKSSQAPKLLFHYYDKDFNNEADTPDNFQSRRPNTSFCFLDIRSPGLGDTAMYLCATSREYGAGIQPQHFGDGTRLSIL.

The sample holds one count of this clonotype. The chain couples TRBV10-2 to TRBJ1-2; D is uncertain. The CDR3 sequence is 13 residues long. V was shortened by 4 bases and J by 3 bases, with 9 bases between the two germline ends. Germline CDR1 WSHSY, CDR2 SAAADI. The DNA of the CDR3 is TGCGCCAGCAGTGGAGCTTGGGACTATGGCTACACCTTC. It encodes CASSGAWDYGYTF.